Presented here are 24 T cell receptor beta chains from one specimen sequenced in a study of T cell responses to AZD1222 COVID-19 vaccine. TCRdb's table, derived via immunoSEQ multiplex PCR, lists solely in-frame clones and lacks some. The data hold 150,000 or so clones, with approximately 90% observed a single time. Sequenced here: peripheral blood, sampled 28 days after the second AZD1222 dose. These receptors all stem from an adult who received the AZD1222 COVID-19 vaccine.

This clone appeared a single time. The V and J genes are TRBV21-1 and TRBJ2-3; TRBD1 is taken as the D call from the table, unchecked against the DNA. TRBV21-1 is designated a pseudogene. This CDR3 contains 17 residues. CDR3 residues: CASSEKNGTANTDTQYF. The CDR3 DNA is TGTGCCAGCAGCGAAAAAAACGGGACAGCAAACACAGATACGCAGTATTTT.

This sequence joins TRBV11-1 and TRBJ1-1, with D hard to call. The germline V gene encodes CDR1 SGHAT and CDR2 FQDESV (reference sequence). Trimming shortened V by 0 bases and J by 1 base, and 3 bases separated the two germline ends. This CDR3 is 13 amino acids long. CDR3 sequence: CASSLAENTEAFF. Written as DNA, the CDR3 is TGTGCCAGCAGCTTAGCCGAGAACACTGAAGCTTTCTTT.

The chain is built from TRBV5-1 and TRBJ2-6; D is undetermined. The V end lost 4 bases, the J end lost 1 base, and 6 bases lay between the germline ends. CDR1 SGHRS and CDR2 YFSETQ come from the germline V gene. This CDR3 contains 14 residues. The CDR3 bases are TGCGCCAGCAGCCGTACTTCTGGGGCCAACGTCCTGACTTTC. This encodes CASSRTSGANVLTF.

The chain has TRBV27 and TRBJ2-1; 9 bases are shared with TRBD2. CDR3 length: 14 residues. The V gene's germline CDR1 is MNHEY and CDR2 SMNVEV (reference sequence). With 7 bases clipped from V and 4 bases from J, the junction kept 5 bases outside the gene matches. The CDR3: CASTSLAGYNEQFF. The CDR3 region has the DNA TGTGCCAGCACGTCCCTAGCGGGGTACAATGAGCAGTTCTTC.

This rearrangement joins TRBV2 to TRBJ2-5; D uncertain. CDR1 SNHLY and CDR2 FYNNEI come from the germline V gene. The CDR3 has 12 amino acids. V was trimmed by 8 bases and J by 5 bases, leaving 12 bases between them. The CDR3 coding sequence is TGTGCCAGCTGCGCCCTCTGGGAGACCCAGTACTTC. Amino acid sequence: CASCALWETQYF.

The J gene is TRBJ1-2, the V gene TRBV7-3; no clear D gene. V lost 5 bases and J lost 3, with 10 bases in between. Germline V gives CDR1 SGHTA, CDR2 FQGTGA. The CDR3 length is 13 residues. CDR3: CASSPEPYYGYTF. For the CDR3, the DNA is TGTGCCAGCAGCCCCGAACCTTACTATGGCTACACCTTC.

The rearrangement links TRBV10-2 to TRBJ1-6; 8 bases agree with TRBD1. Germline CDR1 is WSHSY and CDR2 is SAAADI. The CDR3 has 15 amino acids. Trimming took 0 bases from V and 11 from J; bases not matched to a gene: 6. CDR3 in DNA: TGCGCCAGCAGTGAGTCTTCAGGGGGCTTGGCACCCCTCCACTTT. This gives the protein CASSESSGGLAPLHF.

The chain links TRBV4-1 to TRBJ1-5; no definite D call. V was cut by 3 bases and J by 0 bases, with 12 bases left in between. This CDR3 spans 16 amino acids. The germline V gene has CDR1 MGHRA and CDR2 YSYEKL. The CDR3 spells CASSHVIGYSNQPQHF. CDR3 nucleotide sequence: TGCGCCAGCAGCCACGTAATTGGATATAGCAATCAGCCCCAGCATTTT.

V is TRBV29-1 and J is TRBJ2-5; a possible D gene is TRBD2 (5 bases). The V end was cut by 3 bases, the J end by 5 bases, with 10 bases between. The CDR3 extends over 12 amino acids. Looked up from germline, CDR1 is SQVTM and CDR2 is ANQGSEA. This CDR3 reads CSVDLRGETQYF. In DNA form, the CDR3 reads TGCAGCGTTGATCTGCGAGGGGAGACCCAGTACTTC.

The chain couples TRBV6-5 to TRBJ1-2, with a tentative D call TRBD1 (6 bases). Trimming cost V 5 bases and J 7 bases, with 11 bases left between them. CDR1 MNHEY and CDR2 SVGAGI come from the germline V gene. CDR3 length: 12 amino acids. The CDR3 sequence: CASSTQGFGYTF. The CDR3 DNA reads TGTGCCAGCAGTACCCAGGGGTTTGGCTACACCTTC.

The chain is built from TRBV18 and TRBJ2-3; 9 bases are a match to TRBD1. The CDR3 length is 13 residues. V dropped 6 bases and J dropped 4; count of bases not matched to a gene: 2. Germline CDR1 KGHSH, CDR2 LQKENI. The CDR3 nucleotides read TGTGCCAGCTCCGGACAGGGGTCAGATACGCAGTATTTT. Translating it yields CASSGQGSDTQYF.

The rearrangement joins TRBV7-2 to TRBJ1-2; a possible D gene is TRBD1 (6 bases). Germline CDR1 reads SGHTA; CDR2 reads FQGNSA. The length of the CDR3 is 14 residues. The V end was cut by 1 base, the J end by 5 bases, with 11 bases between. The DNA for the CDR3 is TGTGCCAGCAGCTTAGTATGGACAGAGTATGGCTACACCTTC. Its protein product is CASSLVWTEYGYTF.

The chain joins TRBV6-6 to TRBJ1-1; 9 nucleotides match TRBD1. Germline V gene data show CDR1 as MNHNY and CDR2 as SVGAGI (reference sequence). The CDR3 is 16 residues long. Germline trimming cut 5 bases from V and 4 bases from J; bases unmatched to any gene: 11. The CDR3 loop is CASSLTDRGERTEAFF. In DNA form, the CDR3 reads TGTGCCAGCAGTCTAACGGACAGGGGCGAGCGCACTGAAGCTTTCTTT.

The chain uses TRBV27 and TRBJ1-5, with no clear D. Trimming cost V 2 bases and J 4 bases, with 6 bases left between them. The V gene's germline CDR1 is MNHEY and CDR2 SMNVEV (reference sequence). CDR3 size: 13 residues. The CDR3 DNA reads TGTGCCAGCAGTTTACAGCCTAATCAGCCCCAGCATTTT. As protein: CASSLQPNQPQHF.

The chain carries TRBV6-6 and TRBJ1-2; D call uncertain. The CDR3 has 12 residues. Germline lookup yields CDR1 MNHNY and CDR2 SVGAGI (reference sequence). Deletions cut 6 bases from V and 7 bases from J, with 12 bases between. The CDR3 nucleotides are TGTGCCAGCAGGGAGGGTCCGGGTGGCTACACCTTC. Its protein is CASREGPGGYTF.

The chain carries TRBV7-9 and TRBJ1-2, with 8 bases aligning to TRBD1. Per the germline V gene, CDR1 is SEHNR and CDR2 is FQNEAQ (reference sequence). Unmatched junction bases numbered 15, after V lost 5 bases and J lost 4 bases. The CDR3 has 17 residues. The CDR3 sequence is CASSPKAGQDGLYGYTF. The DNA for the CDR3 is TGTGCCAGCAGCCCCAAAGCGGGACAGGACGGGCTCTATGGCTACACCTTC.

The J gene is TRBJ2-1, the V gene TRBV7-9, with D uncertain. Germline CDR1 and CDR2: SEHNR and FQNEAQ (reference sequence). The CDR3 consists of 12 residues. V was clipped by 7 bases and J by 4 bases, with 8 bases between them. CDR3 residues: CASTSNYNEQFF. The CDR3 DNA is TGTGCCAGCACCTCAAATTACAATGAGCAGTTCTTC.

The V and J genes are TRBV6-5 and TRBJ1-1; TRBD1 aligns across 8 bases. With V trimmed by 0 bases and J by 10 bases, 7 bases remained unmatched. CDR3 length: 14 residues. Germline V lookup: CDR1 MNHEY, CDR2 SVGAGI. The CDR3 loop reads CASSYSASDRAAFF. For the CDR3, the DNA is TGTGCCAGCAGTTACTCAGCCTCGGACAGGGCAGCTTTCTTT.

Written as DNA, the CDR3 is TGTGCCAGCAGTTCGACAGGGTGGGGCTATGGCTACACCTTC. Residues: CASSSTGWGYGYTF. The rearrangement joins TRBV28 to TRBJ1-2; TRBD1 matches at 7 bases. The V and J ends lost 4 bases and 4 bases, in that order; junction bases with no gene match: 6. Germline V gene sequence: CDR1 MDHEN, CDR2 SYDVKM. There are 14 residues in the CDR3.

The chain has TRBV13 and TRBJ2-2, with 12 bases fitting TRBD1. CDR3 size: 18 residues. The V segment lost 5 bases and the J segment 3 bases; nucleotides outside the gene matches: 10. Germline loops: CDR1 PRHDT, CDR2 FYEKMQ (reference sequence). As DNA, the CDR3 is TGTGCCAGCAGCGGCTACGGGACAGGGGGCTTGTACACCGGGGAGCTGTTTTTT. Its translation: CASSGYGTGGLYTGELFF.

Written as DNA, the CDR3 is TGTGCCTGGACCGCGACAGGGGAATATGGCTACACCTTC. Its protein is CAWTATGEYGYTF. This chain uses TRBV30 with TRBJ1-2; 8 bases fit TRBD1. Germline-derived CDR1 and CDR2 are GTSNPN and SVGIG (reference sequence). Trimming removed 4 bases from V and 5 bases from J; junction bases left unmatched: 6. This CDR3 region has 13 residues.

The chain employs TRBV9 and TRBJ2-7, with D tentatively TRBD1 or TRBD2 (6 bases each). The length of the CDR3 is 15 residues. Germline lookup yields CDR1 SGDLS and CDR2 YYNGEE. Trimming took off 4 bases at V and 6 bases at J, with 20 bases between the two ends. The DNA of the CDR3 is TGTGCCAGCAGCATAGGGGGGACTGGCCTTTTCGAGCAGTACTTC. Amino acids: CASSIGGTGLFEQYF.

The chain recombines TRBV4-2 with TRBJ2-7; no clear D. V lost 4 bases and J 7 bases, leaving 17 bases between the germline ends. From germline, CDR1 is LGHNA and CDR2 YNFKEQ. The CDR3 sequence is 14 residues long. The CDR3 DNA is TGTGCCAGCAGCCCCCGTCCCGGCGCTGAGGAGCAGTACTTC. It specifies CASSPRPGAEEQYF.

The chain combines TRBV5-4 with TRBJ2-3; 12 nucleotides agree with TRBD1. The CDR3 spans 15 residues. CDR1 and CDR2 (germline): SGHNT, YYREEE (reference sequence). J gave up 5 bases and V 4 bases, and 5 bases lay outside the gene matches. The CDR3 DNA sequence: TGTGCCAGCAGCGGGACAGGGGGCGCGGGAGATACGCAGTATTTT. This sequence encodes CASSGTGGAGDTQYF.